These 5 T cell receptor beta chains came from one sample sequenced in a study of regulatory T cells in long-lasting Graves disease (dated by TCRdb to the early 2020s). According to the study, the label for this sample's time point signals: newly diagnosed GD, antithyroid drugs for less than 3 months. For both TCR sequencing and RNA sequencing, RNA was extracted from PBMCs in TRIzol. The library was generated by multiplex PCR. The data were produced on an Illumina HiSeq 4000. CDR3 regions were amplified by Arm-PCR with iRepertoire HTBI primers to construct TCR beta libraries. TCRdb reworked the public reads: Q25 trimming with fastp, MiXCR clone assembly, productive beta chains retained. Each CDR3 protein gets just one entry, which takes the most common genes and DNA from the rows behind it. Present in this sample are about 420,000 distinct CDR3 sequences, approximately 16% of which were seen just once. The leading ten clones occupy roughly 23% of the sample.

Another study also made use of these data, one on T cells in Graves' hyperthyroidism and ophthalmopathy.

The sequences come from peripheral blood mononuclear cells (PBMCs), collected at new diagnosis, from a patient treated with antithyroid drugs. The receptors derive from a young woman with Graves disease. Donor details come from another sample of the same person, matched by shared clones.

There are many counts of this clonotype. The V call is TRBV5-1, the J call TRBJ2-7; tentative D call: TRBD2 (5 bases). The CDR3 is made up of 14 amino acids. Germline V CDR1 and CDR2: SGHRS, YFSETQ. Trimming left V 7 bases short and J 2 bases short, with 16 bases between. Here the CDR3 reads CASRRGAEAYEQYF. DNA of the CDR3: TGCGCCAGCCGCCGCGGAGCGGAGGCCTACGAGCAGTACTTC.

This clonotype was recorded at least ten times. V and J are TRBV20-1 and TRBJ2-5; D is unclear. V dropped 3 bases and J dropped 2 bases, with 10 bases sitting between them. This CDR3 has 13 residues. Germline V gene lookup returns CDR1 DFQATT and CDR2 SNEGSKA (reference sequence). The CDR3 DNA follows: TGCAGTGCTAGGAAGGGCTCTCAAGAGACCCAGTACTTC. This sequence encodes CSARKGSQETQYF.

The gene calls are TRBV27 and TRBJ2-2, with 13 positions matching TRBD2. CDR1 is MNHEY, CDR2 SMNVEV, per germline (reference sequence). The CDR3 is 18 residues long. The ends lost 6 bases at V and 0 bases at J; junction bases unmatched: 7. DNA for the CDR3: TGTGCCAGCAGCCGGACTAGCGGGAGAATCTCGAACACCGGGGAGCTGTTTTTT. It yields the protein CASSRTSGRISNTGELFF.

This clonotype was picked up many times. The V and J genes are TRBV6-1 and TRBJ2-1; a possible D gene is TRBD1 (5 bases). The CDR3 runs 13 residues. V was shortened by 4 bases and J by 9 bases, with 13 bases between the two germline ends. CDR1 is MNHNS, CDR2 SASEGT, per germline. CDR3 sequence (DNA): TGTGCCAGCAGTGGTCAGGGATTCTTTGAGCAGTTCTTC. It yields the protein CASSGQGFFEQFF.

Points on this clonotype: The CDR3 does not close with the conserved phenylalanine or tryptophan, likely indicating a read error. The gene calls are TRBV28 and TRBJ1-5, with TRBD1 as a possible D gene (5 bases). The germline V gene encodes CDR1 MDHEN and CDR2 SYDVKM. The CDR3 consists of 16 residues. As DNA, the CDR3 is TGTGTCAGCAGTCTACCTCGTGGGGGAACGAATCAGCCCCAGCATCTT. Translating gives CVSSLPRGGTNQPQHL.